This T cell receptor beta chain comes out of a study of blood T cell repertoires in COVID-19. Study summary: The study drew acute and convalescent COVID-19 samples from the United States, Italy and Spain.

This CDR3 is 13 amino acids long. Germline loops: CDR1 KGHSH, CDR2 LQKENI. V lost 3 bases to trimming and J lost 8 bases, with 13 bases between them. Recruited during active infection, patients (from Seattle) were subsequently followed longitudinally. Profiled with immunoSEQ multiplex PCR; TCRdb holds only in-frame clones, not every one. The table lists 200,000 or so clones, approximately 81% of them singletons. The V and J genes are TRBV18 and TRBJ1-2; no firm D call. The source material was peripheral blood. The clonotype originates from an elderly woman with COVID-19, enrolled during active disease. In DNA, the CDR3 is TGTGCCAGCTCACCTGACCCTTGGGAGGGCTACACCTTC. This sequence encodes CASSPDPWEGYTF.